This passage covers 16 T cell receptor beta chains from one sample sequenced in a study of blood T cell repertoires in COVID-19. Some clones are missing from TCRdb's copy, which holds only in-frame ones; the method was immunoSEQ multiplex PCR. This table holds about 220,000 clones, about 86% found once. Sequenced sample: peripheral blood. Source of these receptors: a woman aged 55-70 years with acute or convalescent COVID-19.

This rearrangement joins TRBV5-1 to TRBJ1-5; D gene unclear. Trimming removed 0 bases from V and 0 bases from J, with 7 bases in between. The CDR3 is 15 amino acids. The germline gives CDR1 SGHRS, CDR2 YFSETQ. Here the CDR3 reads CASSLDPSSNQPQHF. The CDR3 bases are TGCGCCAGCAGCTTGGATCCCAGTAGCAATCAGCCCCAGCATTTT. Drawing the rest from reference TRBV5-1 and TRBJ1-5, the complete variable domain is KAGVTQTPRYLIKTRGQQVTLSCSPISGHRSVSWYQQTPGQGLQFLFEYFSETQRNKGNFPGRFSGRQFSNSRSEMNVSTLELGDSALYLCASSLDPSSNQPQHFGDGTRLSIL.

The chain couples TRBV3-1 (or the pseudogene TRBV3-2) to TRBJ1-6; D remains ambiguous. Trimming took 0 bases from V and 8 from J, leaving 5 bases between them. CDR3 length equals 13 residues. CDR1 is LGHDT and CDR2 is YNNKEL in the germline V gene (reference sequence). CDR3 nucleotides: TGTGCCAGCAGCCAAGAGGCCTATTCACCCCTCCACTTT. Its protein product is CASSQEAYSPLHF.

The chain employs TRBV5-1 and TRBJ2-5; TRBD1 aligns across 7 bases. With 1 base clipped from V and 1 base from J, the junction kept 7 bases outside the gene matches. There are 16 residues in the CDR3. In germline, CDR1 is SGHRS, CDR2 YFSETQ. CDR3 coding DNA: TGCGCCAGCAGCTTGACCGGGGACAGACGCCAAGAGACCCAGTACTTC. It encodes CASSLTGDRRQETQYF.

V gene TRBV5-6 combines with J gene TRBJ1-2, with D hard to call. The CDR3 runs to 12 residues. CDR1 SGHDT and CDR2 YYEEEE come from the germline V gene. The V gene lost 0 bases and the J gene lost 4 bases, with 4 bases spanning the gap. CDR3 DNA: TGTGCCAGCAGCTTGGGCAGCTATGGCTACACCTTC. Residues: CASSLGSYGYTF. The full variable domain, in which reference TRBV5-6 and TRBJ1-2 provide the parts outside the CDR3, is DAGVTQSPTHLIKTRGQQVTLRCSPKSGHDTVSWYQQALGQGPQFIFQYYEEEERQRGNFPDRFSGHQFPNYSSELNVNALLLGDSALYLCASSLGSYGYTFGSGTRLTVV.

About this clone itself: This CDR3 is also generated by other DNA sequences in the sample. The chain joins TRBV5-4 to TRBJ1-1; 7 nucleotides match TRBD1. The CDR3 consists of 14 residues. Germline V CDR1 and CDR2: SGHNT, YYREEE (reference sequence). The trim removed 0 bases at V and 4 bases at J, leaving 3 bases unmatched. CDR3 nucleotide sequence: TGTGCCAGCAGCTTGGAGGGGGCTAGCACTGAAGCTTTCTTT. Its translation: CASSLEGASTEAFF. Combining the CDR3 with reference TRBV5-4 and TRBJ1-1 gives the whole variable domain ETGVTQSPTHLIKTRGQQVTLRCSSQSGHNTVSWYQQALGQGPQFIFQYYREEENGRGNFPPRFSGLQFPNYSSELNVNALELDDSALYLCASSLEGASTEAFFGQGTRLTVV.

This chain joins TRBV29-1 and TRBJ1-2; D is undetermined. The CDR3 extends over 13 amino acids. From germline, CDR1 is SQVTM and CDR2 ANQGSEA. Trimming removed 4 bases from V and 4 bases from J, with 13 bases in between. CDR3 protein: CSVARPGGYGYTF. DNA for the CDR3: TGCAGCGTTGCACGGCCAGGAGGCTATGGCTACACCTTC. The full variable domain, its missing parts supplied by reference TRBV29-1 and TRBJ1-2, is SAVISQKPSRDICQRGTSLTIQCQVDSQVTMMFWYRQQPGQSLTLIATANQGSEATYESGFVIDKFPISRPNLTFSTLTVSNMSPEDSSIYLCSVARPGGYGYTFGSGTRLTVV.

The chain employs TRBV19 and TRBJ2-1; 9 nucleotides agree with TRBD1. There are 17 residues in the CDR3. V shed 4 bases and J 2 bases; nucleotides not matched to a gene: 9. Germline V gene lookup returns CDR1 LNHDA and CDR2 SQIVND (reference sequence). CDR3 residues: CASSTRDRVFTYNEQFF. The CDR3 DNA sequence: TGTGCCAGTAGTACCCGGGACAGGGTTTTCACCTACAATGAGCAGTTCTTC.

The chain has TRBV30 and TRBJ1-6; no firm D call. The germline gives CDR1 GTSNPN, CDR2 SVGIG (reference sequence). The V end was cut by 3 bases, the J end by 9 bases, with 12 bases between. CDR3 length equals 13 residues. The CDR3: CAWSAGWSSPLHF. In DNA, the CDR3 is TGTGCCTGGAGCGCCGGATGGAGTTCACCCCTCCACTTT.

This clone occurred once. The rearrangement uses TRBV6-5 and TRBJ1-1, with D tentatively TRBD1 (6 bases). The germline V and J ends were trimmed by 9 bases and 0 bases, with 14 bases remaining between them. The germline CDR1 and CDR2 sequences are MNHEY and SVGAGI. This CDR3 comprises 14 residues. The CDR3 nucleotides are TGTGCCAGTCGCCCAGGACAGTTGAACACTGAAGCTTTCTTT. This codes for CASRPGQLNTEAFF.

The rearrangement links TRBV24-1 to TRBJ2-3; the match to TRBD1 covers 7 bases. With V trimmed by 9 bases and J by 4 bases, 9 bases remained unmatched. The CDR3 runs to 14 residues. Germline CDR1 is KGHDR and CDR2 is SFDVKD. For the CDR3, the DNA is TGTGCCACCCTCGGGACAGTCGTAGCAGATACGCAGTATTTT. It codes for CATLGTVVADTQYF.

The genes are TRBV9 and TRBJ2-3, with 7 bases matching TRBD2. Germline assignment: CDR1 SGDLS and CDR2 YYNGEE. This CDR3 contains 16 residues. The J segment lost 0 bases and the V segment lost 0 bases, leaving 4 bases of the junction unmatched. CDR3 in amino acids: CASSVEWGGSTDTQYF. The CDR3 DNA sequence: TGTGCCAGCAGCGTAGAATGGGGGGGGAGCACAGATACGCAGTATTTT.

The chain uses TRBV5-8 and TRBJ2-1; no clear D. This CDR3 is built from 13 residues. CDR1 and CDR2 (germline): SGHTS, YDEGEE. Trimming removed 3 bases at V and 1 base at J, with 5 bases between. This CDR3 reads CASSSRSYNEQFF. The CDR3 region has the DNA TGTGCCAGCAGCTCCAGGTCCTACAATGAGCAGTTCTTC.

V gene TRBV6-4 combines with J gene TRBJ2-3, with D possibly being TRBD1 (6 bases). Trimming removed 4 bases at V and 2 bases at J, with 10 bases between. This CDR3 spans 14 amino acids. CDR1 is MRHNA and CDR2 is SNTAGT in the germline V gene. The CDR3 protein is CASSAGHNTDTQYF. The CDR3 DNA follows: TGTGCCAGCAGTGCGGGACACAACACAGATACGCAGTATTTT.

The J gene is TRBJ2-1, the V gene TRBV20-1; D gene unclear. The germline gives CDR1 DFQATT, CDR2 SNEGSKA (reference sequence). Trimming took 3 bases from V and 8 from J, leaving 8 bases between them. The CDR3 consists of 11 residues. CDR3 coding DNA: TGCAGTGCTAGCAGTGGTGATGAGCAGTTCTTC. Translating it yields CSASSGDEQFF.

This chain connects TRBV9 to TRBJ1-4; 7 bases fit TRBD1. There are 13 residues in the CDR3. V lost 3 bases to trimming and J lost 6 bases; unmatched junction nucleotides: 2. Germline CDR1 reads SGDLS; CDR2 reads YYNGEE. CDR3 sequence (DNA): TGTGCCAGCAGCGCCGGACAGGATGAAAAACTGTTTTTT. It specifies CASSAGQDEKLFF. The full variable domain, completed using reference TRBV9 and TRBJ1-4, is DSGVTQTPKHLITATGQRVTLRCSPRSGDLSVYWYQQSLDQGLQFLIQYYNGEERAKGNILERFSAQQFPDLHSELNLSSLELGDSALYFCASSAGQDEKLFFGSGTQLSVL.

V gene TRBV5-5 combines with J gene TRBJ2-1; possibly TRBD1 for D (5 bases). The germline gives CDR1 SGHKS, CDR2 YYEKEE (reference sequence). Trimming stripped 4 bases from V and 2 bases from J, with 16 bases between. This CDR3 is built from 16 residues. The CDR3 is CASSPGLWAPYNEQFF. CDR3 nucleotide sequence: TGTGCCAGCAGCCCAGGGCTCTGGGCCCCCTACAATGAGCAGTTCTTC.